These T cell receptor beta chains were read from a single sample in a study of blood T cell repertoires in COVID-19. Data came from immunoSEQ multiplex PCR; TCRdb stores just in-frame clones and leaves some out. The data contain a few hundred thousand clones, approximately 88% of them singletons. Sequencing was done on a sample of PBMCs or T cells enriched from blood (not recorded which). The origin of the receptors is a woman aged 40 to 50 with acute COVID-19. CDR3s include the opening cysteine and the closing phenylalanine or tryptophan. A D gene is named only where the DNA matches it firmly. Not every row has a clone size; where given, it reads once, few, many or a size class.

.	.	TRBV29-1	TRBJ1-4	TGCAGCGTTGTTGACACCGGATCTGGGAATGAAAAACTGTTTTTT	CSVVDTGSGNEKLFF
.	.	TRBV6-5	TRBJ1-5	TGTGCCAGCAGTATAGACAGCTTCAATCAGCCCCAGCATTTT	CASSIDSFNQPQHF
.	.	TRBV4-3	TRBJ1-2	TGCGCCAGCAGCCCCGGCAACAGGGACGGCTACACCTTC	CASSPGNRDGYTF
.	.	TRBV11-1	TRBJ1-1	TGTGCCAGCAGCCCAAAACAGAGGGTTGAAGCTTTCTTT	CASSPKQRVEAFF
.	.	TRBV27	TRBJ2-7	TGTGCCAGCAGTCCTCGCCTCGGGTTCTACGAGCAGTACTTC	CASSPRLGFYEQYF
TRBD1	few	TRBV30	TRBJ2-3	TGTGCCTGGAGCGAGGGACAGGCTTCTAGCACAGATACGCAGTATTTT	CAWSEGQASSTDTQYF
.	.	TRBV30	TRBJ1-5	TGTGCCTGGAGTAAGGCGACACTCGATCAGCCCCAGCATTTT	CAWSKATLDQPQHF
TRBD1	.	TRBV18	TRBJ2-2	TGTGCCAGCTCACCGCGGGACAGGGGAGATGGCACCGGGGAGCTGTTTTTT	CASSPRDRGDGTGELFF
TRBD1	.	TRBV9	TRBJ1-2	TGTGCCAGCAGCGTAGCCAGAGGGGACAGGGACTCTAACTATGGCTACACCTTC	CASSVARGDRDSNYGYTF
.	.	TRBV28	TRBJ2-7	TGTGCCAGCAGTTTTGGTCAGGGTGGCATCGAGCAGTACTTC	CASSFGQGGIEQYF
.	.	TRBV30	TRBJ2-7	TGTGCCTGGACAGGGTCCCACGAGCAGTACTTC	CAWTGSHEQYF
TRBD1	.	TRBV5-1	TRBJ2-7	TGCGCCAGCAGCTTGCGGGACAGTACCTACGAGCAGTACTTC	CASSLRDSTYEQYF
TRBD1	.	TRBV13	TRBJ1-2	TGTGCCAGCACCGTAGACAGGGGGGGCGGCTACACCTTC	CASTVDRGGGYTF
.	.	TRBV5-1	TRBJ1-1	TGCGCCAGCAGCGAACAGGGAGAAGCTTTCTTT	CASSEQGEAFF
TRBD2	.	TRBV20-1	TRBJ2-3	TGCAGTGCTAGTAGCGGGGCCGGAACCCTCACAGATACGCAGTATTTT	CSASSGAGTLTDTQYF
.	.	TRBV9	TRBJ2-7	TGTGCCAGCAGCGTATCAGGCTTAGACTCCTACGAGCAGTACTTC	CASSVSGLDSYEQYF
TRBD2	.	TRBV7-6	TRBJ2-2	TGTGCCAGCAGGTCCGGGACTAGCGGGAACACCGGGGAGCTGTTTTTT	CASRSGTSGNTGELFF
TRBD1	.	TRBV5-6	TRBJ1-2	TGTGCCAGCAGCCCGGGACAGATATTTTATCGCTACACCTTC	CASSPGQIFYRYTF
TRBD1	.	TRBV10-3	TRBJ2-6	TGTGCCATCAGTGATCTGACAGGGGCTGGGGCCAACGTCCTGACTTTC	CAISDLTGAGANVLTF
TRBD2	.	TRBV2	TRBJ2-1	TGTGCCAGCAGTACCTCTCGGACTAGCGGGGCGAATGAGCAGTTCTTC	CASSTSRTSGANEQFF
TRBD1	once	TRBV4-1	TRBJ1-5	TGCGCCAGCAGCCAGGAGGGACAGAGTAGCAATCAGCCCCAGCATTTT	CASSQEGQSSNQPQHF
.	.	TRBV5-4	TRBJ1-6	TGTGCCAGCAGCCTAGTTTCAAGTAATTCACCCCTCCACTTT	CASSLVSSNSPLHF
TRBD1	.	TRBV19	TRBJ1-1	TGTGCCACCTCGGGACAGCTGAACACTGAAGCTTTCTTT	CATSGQLNTEAFF
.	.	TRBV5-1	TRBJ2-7	TGCGCCAGCAGCTGGGGGGACAGTACCTACGAGCAGTACTTC	CASSWGDSTYEQYF
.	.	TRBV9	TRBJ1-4	TGTGCCAGCAGCGCGGAGATCGCAACTAATGAAAAACTGTTTTTT	CASSAEIATNEKLFF
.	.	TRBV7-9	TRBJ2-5	TGTGCCAGCAGCCACGGAGGCCTAGTGCTCCAAGAGACCCAGTACTTC	CASSHGGLVLQETQYF
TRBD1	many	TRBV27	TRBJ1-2	TGTGCCAGCAGTTTAGGCACAGGGGAAATCCGCTATGGCTACACCTTC	CASSLGTGEIRYGYTF
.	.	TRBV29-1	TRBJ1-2	TGCAGCGTTGGTGGTCCAGGGCCGGGCTACACCTTC	CSVGGPGPGYTF
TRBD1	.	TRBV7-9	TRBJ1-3	TGTGCCAGCAGCTTAGCGGGACAGGGAGGAAACACCATATATTTT	CASSLAGQGGNTIYF
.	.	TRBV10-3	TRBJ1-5	TGTGCCATCAGTGAGGGGTGGGAGTTCGGCAATCAGCCCCAGCATTTT	CAISEGWEFGNQPQHF
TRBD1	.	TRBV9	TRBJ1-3	TGTGCCAGCAGCACTATGGACAGGACTGGAAACACCATATATTTT	CASSTMDRTGNTIYF
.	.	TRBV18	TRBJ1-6	TGTGCCAGCTCACCATCCGCGATATCTTCACCCCTCCACTTT	CASSPSAISSPLHF
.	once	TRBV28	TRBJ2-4	TGTGCCAGCAGTTTAGCCGACCAACGACTAGCCAAAAACATTCAGTACTTC	CASSLADQRLAKNIQYF
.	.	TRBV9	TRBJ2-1	TGTGCCAGCAGCGTAGAAGAGGGGGAGCATGAGCAGTTCTTC	CASSVEEGEHEQFF
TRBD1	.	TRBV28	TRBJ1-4	TGTGCCAGCACTAACAGGGGGATTAATAATGAAAAACTGTTTTTT	CASTNRGINNEKLFF
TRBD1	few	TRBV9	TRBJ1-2	TGTGCCAGCAGCGTAGGTCGAGACAGGGTTGGCTACACCTTC	CASSVGRDRVGYTF
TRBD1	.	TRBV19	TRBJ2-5	TGTGCCAGTAGTAACAGGGGGCAAGAGACCCAGTACTTC	CASSNRGQETQYF
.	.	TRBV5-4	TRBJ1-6	TGTGCCAGCAGCCCCGGTTCCGATTCACCCCTCCACTTT	CASSPGSDSPLHF
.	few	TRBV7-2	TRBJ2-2	TGTGCCAGCAGCTTTCAGGGGGGCACCGGGGAGCTGTTTTTT	CASSFQGGTGELFF
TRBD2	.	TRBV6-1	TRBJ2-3	TGTGCCAGCAGTGAAGCGGTGCGGGAGACAGATACGCAGTATTTT	CASSEAVRETDTQYF
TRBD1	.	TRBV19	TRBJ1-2	TGTGCCAGTAGTCCGGACAGGACTAACTATGGCTACACCTTC	CASSPDRTNYGYTF
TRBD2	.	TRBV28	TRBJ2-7	TGTGCCAGCAGTTCTAGCGGGAGAATCCCCTACGAGCAGTACTTC	CASSSSGRIPYEQYF
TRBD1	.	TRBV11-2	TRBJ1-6	TGTGCCAGCAGCCTATCGGGACAGGGGAATTCACCCCTCCACTTT	CASSLSGQGNSPLHF